This T cell receptor beta chain was found in a study of cytotoxic CD8 clonotypes in ibrutinib-treated CLL. Clones were read by immunoSEQ multiplex PCR, and TCRdb kept only the in-frame ones, dropping some. Altogether about 130,000 clones are present, 79% being singletons, with the ten largest covering around 13%. Study-level points and caveats: The public clonotypes identified were infrequent and showed contraction or stability on treatment. At baseline, clonality was higher than in age-matched healthy donors and correlated with CD8+ counts.

Regarding this clone: What it binds is not known.

The germline gives CDR1 LNHNV, CDR2 YYDKDF (reference sequence). This CDR3 has 19 amino acids. The ends were cut back, 7 bases at V and 0 bases at J, with 26 bases in the middle. This sequence originates from a human donor with chronic lymphocytic leukemia. The chain uses TRBV15 and TRBJ2-3, with D possibly being TRBD1 or TRBD2 (6 bases each). Sequenced material: PBMCs, taken after 12 months of ibrutinib treatment. This CDR3 is CATISGALRTLSSTDTQYF. DNA for the CDR3: TGTGCCACCATTTCGGGGGCCCTGCGCACTCTATCTAGCACAGATACGCAGTATTTT.